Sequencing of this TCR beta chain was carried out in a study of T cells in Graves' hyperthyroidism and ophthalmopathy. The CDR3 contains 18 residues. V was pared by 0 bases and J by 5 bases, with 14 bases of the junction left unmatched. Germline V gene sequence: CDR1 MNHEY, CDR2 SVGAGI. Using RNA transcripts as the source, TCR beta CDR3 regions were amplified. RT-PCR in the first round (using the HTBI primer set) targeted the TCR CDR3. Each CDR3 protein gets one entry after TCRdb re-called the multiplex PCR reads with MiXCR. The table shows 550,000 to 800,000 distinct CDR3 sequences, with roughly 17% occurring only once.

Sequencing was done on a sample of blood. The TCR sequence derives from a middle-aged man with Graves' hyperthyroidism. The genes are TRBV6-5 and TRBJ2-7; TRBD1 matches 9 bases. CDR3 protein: CASSYSFFLVQGAHEQYF. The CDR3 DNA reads TGTGCCAGCAGTTACTCGTTTTTTTTGGTACAGGGGGCCCACGAGCAGTACTTC.